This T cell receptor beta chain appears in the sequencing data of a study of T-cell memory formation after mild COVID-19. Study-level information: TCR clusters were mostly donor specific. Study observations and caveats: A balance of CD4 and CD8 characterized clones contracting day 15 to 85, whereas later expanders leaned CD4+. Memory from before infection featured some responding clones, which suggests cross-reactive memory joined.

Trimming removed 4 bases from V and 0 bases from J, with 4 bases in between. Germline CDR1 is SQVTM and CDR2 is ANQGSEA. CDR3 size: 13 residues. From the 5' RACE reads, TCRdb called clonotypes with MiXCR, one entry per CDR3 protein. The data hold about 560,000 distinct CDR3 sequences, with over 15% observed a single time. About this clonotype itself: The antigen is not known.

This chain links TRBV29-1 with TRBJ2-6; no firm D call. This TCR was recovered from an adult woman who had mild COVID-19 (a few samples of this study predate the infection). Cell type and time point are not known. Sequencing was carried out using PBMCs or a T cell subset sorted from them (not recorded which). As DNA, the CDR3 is TGCAGCGTTGGGCGCTCTGGGGCCAACGTCCTGACTTTC. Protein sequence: CSVGRSGANVLTF.